The source of this T cell receptor beta chain is a study of Tregs in tolerant kidney transplant recipients. Measured with immunoSEQ multiplex PCR; TCRdb has only the in-frame clones, and not every one. The top ten hold 11% of the sample, which has 60,000 to 70,000 clones, roughly 92% seen once. CDR3 size: 13 residues. Germline CDR1 and CDR2: SEHNR and FQNEAQ (reference sequence). V lost 3 bases to trimming and J lost 2 bases, with 8 bases between them. Sequencing was performed on CD8+ T cells from blood, taken before the transplant. V gene TRBV7-9 combines with J gene TRBJ2-7, with TRBD1 as a possible D gene (6 bases). The receptor was isolated from a human donor who received a combined kidney and bone marrow transplant. The DNA for the CDR3 is TGTGCCAGCAGCTTTGGACAGACCTACGAGCAGTACTTC. Amino acid sequence: CASSFGQTYEQYF.